The clone carrying this T cell receptor beta chain was seen many times. This entry comes from a study of T-cell reconstitution after alpha-beta-depleted transplantation in children. Germline values: CDR1 SQVTM, CDR2 ANQGSEA. The CDR3 contains 14 residues. V lost 7 bases to trimming and J lost 4 bases, with 17 bases between them. TCRbeta library preparation incorporated unique molecular identifiers. MiXCR, applied by TCRdb to the PCR reads, yields one record per CDR3 protein. Among tens of thousands of distinct CDR3 sequences listed, approximately 6.1% were seen once. This chain joins TRBV29-1 and TRBJ2-1; the D gene is possibly TRBD1 (6 bases). Here the sequenced sample was PBMCs, mostly from graft donor cells, taken 60 days after TCRalphabeta/CD19-depleted stem cell transplant. This receptor was obtained from a female patient aged 2-9 years who had a stem cell transplant for aplastic anemia, so the T cells may come from the graft donor. The CDR3 here is CSAPGARGYNEQFF. CDR3 sequence (DNA): TGCAGCGCTCCCGGGGCCAGGGGATACAATGAGCAGTTCTTC.